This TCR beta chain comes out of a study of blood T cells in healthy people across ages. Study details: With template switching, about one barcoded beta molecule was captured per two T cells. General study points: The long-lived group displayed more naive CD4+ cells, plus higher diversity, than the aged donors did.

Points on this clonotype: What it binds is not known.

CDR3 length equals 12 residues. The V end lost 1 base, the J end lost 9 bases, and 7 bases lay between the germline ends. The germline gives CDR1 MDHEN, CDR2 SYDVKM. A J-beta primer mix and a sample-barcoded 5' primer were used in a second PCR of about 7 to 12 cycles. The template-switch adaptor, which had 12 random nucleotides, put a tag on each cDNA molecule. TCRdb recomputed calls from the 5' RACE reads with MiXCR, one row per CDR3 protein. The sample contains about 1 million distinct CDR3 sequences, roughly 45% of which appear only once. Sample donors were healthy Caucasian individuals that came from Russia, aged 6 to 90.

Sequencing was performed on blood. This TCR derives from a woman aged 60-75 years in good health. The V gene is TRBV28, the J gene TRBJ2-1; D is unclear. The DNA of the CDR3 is TGTGCCAGCAGTTTATCCCTCATTGAGCAGTTCTTC. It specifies CASSLSLIEQFF.